These 7 T cell receptor beta chains share one sample of origin, sequenced in a study of T cells of healthy individuals. TCRdb recomputed calls from the 5' RACE reads with MiXCR, one row per CDR3 protein. This table has 85,000 to 100,000 distinct CDR3 sequences, under 20% appearing once. These receptors all come from a human donor in good health.

This chain joins TRBV5-1 and TRBJ2-7, with a tentative D call TRBD1 (5 bases). V gave up 0 bases and J gave up 3 bases, with 7 bases separating them. CDR1 and CDR2 (germline): SGHRS, YFSETQ. The CDR3 spans 13 residues. The CDR3 loop is CASSLEGNYEQYF. DNA for the CDR3: TGCGCCAGCAGCTTGGAGGGGAACTACGAGCAGTACTTC.

V usage is TRBV28 and J usage is TRBJ2-7, with D unresolved. Germline CDR1 and CDR2: MDHEN and SYDVKM. The CDR3 length is 15 residues. V was cut by 5 bases and J by 0 bases, with 14 bases left in between. The CDR3 nucleotides are TGTGCCAGCAGTCGTTCGGAAGGAAGCTCCTACGAGCAGTACTTC. Its protein is CASSRSEGSSYEQYF.

The rearrangement joins TRBV18 to TRBJ2-7; TRBD1 is a possible D gene (6 bases). CDR3 size: 13 residues. Deletions cut 5 bases from V and 3 bases from J, with 11 bases between. CDR1 is KGHSH and CDR2 is LQKENI in the germline V gene. This CDR3 is CASSSRDNYEQYF. In DNA, the CDR3 is TGTGCCAGCTCAAGCCGGGACAACTACGAGCAGTACTTC.

This clonotype was detected a few times. This sequence joins TRBV20-1 and TRBJ1-5; 11 nucleotides line up with TRBD1. V shed 0 bases, J shed 3 bases, and the junction held 7 bases outside the gene matches. This CDR3 comprises 17 residues. In germline, CDR1 is DFQATT, CDR2 SNEGSKA (reference sequence). In DNA, the CDR3 is TGCAGTGCTAGAGATCGGGACAGGGGGACAAACAATCAGCCCCAGCATTTT. It translates to CSARDRDRGTNNQPQHF.

This chain joins TRBV2 and TRBJ2-7; TRBD2 is a possible D gene (6 bases). Germline V gives CDR1 SNHLY, CDR2 FYNNEI. The CDR3 has 8 amino acids. Trimming left V 6 bases short and J 12 bases short, with 6 bases between. The CDR3 protein is CASRGGYF. The CDR3 DNA reads as TGTGCCAGCAGGGGGGGGTACTTC.

This clonotype has only a few counts. The J gene is TRBJ2-3, the V gene TRBV6-2 or TRBV6-3, with TRBD1 as a possible D gene (6 bases). The CDR3 totals 18 residues. V lost 3 bases and J 6 bases, leaving 25 bases between the germline ends. The germline V gene encodes CDR1 MNHEY and CDR2 SVGEGT. This chain's CDR3 is CASSYSAGTTVRMDTQYF. The CDR3 nucleotides are TGTGCCAGCAGTTATAGCGCCGGGACAACCGTTCGAATGGATACGCAGTATTTT.

The CDR3 sequence is CASSQEAGDTIYF. DNA of the CDR3: TGTGCCAGCAGCCAAGAGGCCGGGGACACCATATATTTT. The chain links TRBV14 to TRBJ1-3; D unclear. Trimming cost V 0 bases and J 8 bases, with 8 bases left between them. This CDR3 spans 13 amino acids. Germline-derived CDR1 and CDR2 are SGHDN and FVKESK.